This entry is about one T cell receptor beta chain. This sample also contains other DNA sequences that code for the same CDR3. The CDR3 loop spans 13 amino acids. Germline V gene lookup returns CDR1 SGHRS and CDR2 YFSETQ. Trimming stripped 4 bases from V and 1 base from J, with 8 bases between. The data were obtained in a study of shared clonotypes between healthy human individuals. Study details: The study drew on a couple of women and a few men aged 18 to 49 as donors.

The assay was immunoSEQ multiplex PCR, and TCRdb's table has in-frame clones only and misses some. The table lists 2 million to 2.5 million clones, 90% to 95% of them singletons. The TCR was taken from a man in his late teens or twenties in good health. The V call is TRBV5-1, the J call TRBJ2-5, with a weak D call TRBD2 (5 bases). Sequenced: naive CD4+ T cells sorted from blood. Subset denoted: CD45RA+ positively selected. This CDR3 reads CASSRGLQETQYF. Here the CDR3 DNA reads TGCGCCAGCAGCCGAGGACTCCAAGAGACCCAGTACTTC.